This T cell receptor beta chain is drawn from a study of T cell repertoires in cytomegalovirus infection. A note on this clonotype: Its antigen is undetermined.

The V gene's germline CDR1 is LNHNV and CDR2 YYDKDF (reference sequence). The CDR3 contains 11 residues. With 0 bases removed from V and 8 bases from J, the gap between germline ends came to 4 bases. MiXCR was run by TCRdb on the reads, yielding one entry per CDR3 protein. The table records about 890,000 distinct CDR3 sequences, around 32% of them present only once. This receptor was identified in a human donor in good health (CMV status not recorded). Some clones in this sample may be carry-over from other donors' samples. The chain is built from TRBV15 and TRBJ1-1; D gene uncertain. Sequencing used cultured CD8+ T cells from PBMCs, obtained from culture after CMV antigen stimulation. For the CDR3, the DNA is TGTGCCACCAGCAGAGATCTAGAAGCTTTCTTT. It is translated as CATSRDLEAFF.